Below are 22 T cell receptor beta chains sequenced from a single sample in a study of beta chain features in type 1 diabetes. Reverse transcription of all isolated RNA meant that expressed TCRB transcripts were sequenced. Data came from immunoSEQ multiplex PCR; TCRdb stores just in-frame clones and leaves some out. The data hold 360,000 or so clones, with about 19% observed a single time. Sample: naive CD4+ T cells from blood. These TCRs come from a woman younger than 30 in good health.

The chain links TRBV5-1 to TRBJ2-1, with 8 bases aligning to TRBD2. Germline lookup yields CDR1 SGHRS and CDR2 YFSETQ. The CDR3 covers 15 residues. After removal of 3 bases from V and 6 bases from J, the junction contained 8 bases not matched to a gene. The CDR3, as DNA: TGCGCCAGCAGCTCGGGGACGACTAGCGCCAATGAGCAGTTCTTC. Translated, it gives CASSSGTTSANEQFF.

The CDR3 DNA is TGTGCCAGCAGCTTGTCCGGGACAGGGACGTACTTC. This sequence encodes CASSLSGTGTYF. The V gene is TRBV7-2, the J gene TRBJ2-7, with 9 bases aligning to TRBD1. The germline gives CDR1 SGHTA, CDR2 FQGNSA. The trim removed 3 bases at V and 12 bases at J, leaving 6 bases unmatched. The CDR3 is 12 residues long.

This CDR3 is CSVGTTGNTIYF. The CDR3 nucleotides read TGCAGCGTCGGGACAACTGGAAACACCATATATTTT. The chain joins TRBV29-1 to TRBJ1-3; tentatively, D is TRBD1 (6 bases). This CDR3 region has 12 residues. V dropped 6 bases and J dropped 2 bases, with 8 bases sitting between them. CDR1 SQVTM and CDR2 ANQGSEA come from the germline V gene.

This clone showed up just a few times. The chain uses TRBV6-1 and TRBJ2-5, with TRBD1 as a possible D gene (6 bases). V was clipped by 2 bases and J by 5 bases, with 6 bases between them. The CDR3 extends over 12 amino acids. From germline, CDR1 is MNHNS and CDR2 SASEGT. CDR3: CASSEQGETQYF. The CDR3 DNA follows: TGTGCCAGCAGTGAACAGGGGGAGACCCAGTACTTC.

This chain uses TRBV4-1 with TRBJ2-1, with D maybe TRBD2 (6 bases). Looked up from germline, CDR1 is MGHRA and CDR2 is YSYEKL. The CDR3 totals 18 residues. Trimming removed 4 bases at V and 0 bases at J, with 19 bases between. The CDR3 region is CASSLFPSAQSSYNEQFF. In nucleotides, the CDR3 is TGCGCCAGCAGCCTCTTCCCTAGCGCCCAGAGCTCCTACAATGAGCAGTTCTTC.

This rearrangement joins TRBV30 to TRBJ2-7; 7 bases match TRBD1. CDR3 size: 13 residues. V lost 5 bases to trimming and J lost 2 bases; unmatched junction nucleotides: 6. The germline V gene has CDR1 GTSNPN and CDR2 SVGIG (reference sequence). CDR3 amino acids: CAWATGVTYEQYF. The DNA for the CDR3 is TGTGCCTGGGCTACAGGGGTCACCTACGAGCAGTACTTC. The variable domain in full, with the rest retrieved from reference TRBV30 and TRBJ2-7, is SQTIHQWPATLVQPVGSPLSLECTVEGTSNPNLYWYRQAAGRGLQLLFYSVGIGQISSEVPQNLSASRPQDRQFILSSKKLLLSDSGFYLCAWATGVTYEQYFGPGTRLTVT.

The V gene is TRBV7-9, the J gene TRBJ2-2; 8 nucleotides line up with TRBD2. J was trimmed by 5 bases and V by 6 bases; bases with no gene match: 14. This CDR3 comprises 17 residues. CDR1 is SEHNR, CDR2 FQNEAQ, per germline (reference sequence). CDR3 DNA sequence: TGTGCCAGCAGGAAACCGCGCCGGGGGGGGCTAACCGGGGAGCTGTTTTTT. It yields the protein CASRKPRRGGLTGELFF.

CDR3 in DNA: TGTGCCAGCAGCCAAGGCGGAGTAGCGTTACCTAGCAATCAGCCCCAGCATTTT. As protein: CASSQGGVALPSNQPQHF. The chain combines TRBV4-2 with TRBJ1-5; D is unresolved. Germline loops: CDR1 LGHNA, CDR2 YNFKEQ. The V and J ends lost 1 base and 0 bases respectively, with 16 bases between them. The length of the CDR3 is 18 residues.

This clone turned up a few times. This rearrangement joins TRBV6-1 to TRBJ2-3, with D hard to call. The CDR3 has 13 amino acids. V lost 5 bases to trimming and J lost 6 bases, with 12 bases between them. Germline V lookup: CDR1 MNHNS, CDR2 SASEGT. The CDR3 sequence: CASSQQTRDTQYF. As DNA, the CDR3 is TGTGCCAGCAGTCAACAAACCAGGGATACGCAGTATTTT.

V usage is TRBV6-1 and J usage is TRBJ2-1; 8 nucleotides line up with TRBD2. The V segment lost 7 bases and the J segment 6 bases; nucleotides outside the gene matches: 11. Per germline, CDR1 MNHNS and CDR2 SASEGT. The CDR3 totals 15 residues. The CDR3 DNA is TGTGCCAGCATCTCCCCCGGGACTAGGGGCAATGAGCAGTTCTTC. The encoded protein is CASISPGTRGNEQFF.

The CDR3 sequence: CASRPGTDGETQYF. The CDR3 nucleotides read TGTGCCAGCAGGCCCGGGACAGACGGAGAGACCCAGTACTTC. This sequence joins TRBV2 and TRBJ2-5; TRBD1 aligns across 7 bases. Germline CDR1 and CDR2: SNHLY and FYNNEI. Trimming cost V 6 bases and J 4 bases; bases outside gene matches: 8. There are 14 residues in the CDR3.

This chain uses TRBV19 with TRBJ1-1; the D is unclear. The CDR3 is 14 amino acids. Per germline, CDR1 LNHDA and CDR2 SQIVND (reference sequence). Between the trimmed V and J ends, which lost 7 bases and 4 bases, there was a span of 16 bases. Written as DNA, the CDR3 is TGTGCCAGTACTACCGGGTCAGCCGGCACTGAAGCTTTCTTT. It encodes CASTTGSAGTEAFF.

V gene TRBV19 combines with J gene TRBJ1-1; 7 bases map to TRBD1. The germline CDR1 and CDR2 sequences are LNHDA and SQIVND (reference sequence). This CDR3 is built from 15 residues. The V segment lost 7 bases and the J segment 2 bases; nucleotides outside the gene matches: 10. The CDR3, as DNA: TGTGCCAGTACCTCTAACAGGGGCTTCAACACTGAAGCTTTCTTT. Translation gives CASTSNRGFNTEAFF.

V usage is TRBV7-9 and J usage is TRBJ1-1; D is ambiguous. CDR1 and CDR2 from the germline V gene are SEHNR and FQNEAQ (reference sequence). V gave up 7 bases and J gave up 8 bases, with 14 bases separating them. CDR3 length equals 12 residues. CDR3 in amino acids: CASTPTAGEAFF. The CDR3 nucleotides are TGTGCCAGCACCCCGACTGCGGGGGAAGCTTTCTTT.

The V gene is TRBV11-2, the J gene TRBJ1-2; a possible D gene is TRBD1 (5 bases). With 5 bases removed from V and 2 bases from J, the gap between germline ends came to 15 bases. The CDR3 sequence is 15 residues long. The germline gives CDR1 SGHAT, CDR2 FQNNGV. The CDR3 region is CASSRWAGQNYGYTF. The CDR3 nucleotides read TGTGCCAGCAGCCGCTGGGCGGGGCAGAACTATGGCTACACCTTC. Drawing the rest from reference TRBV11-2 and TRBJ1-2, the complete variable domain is EAGVAQSPRYKIIEKRQSVAFWCNPISGHATLYWYQQILGQGPKLLIQFQNNGVVDDSQLPKDRFSAERLKGVDSTLKIQPAKLEDSAVYLCASSRWAGQNYGYTFGSGTRLTVV.

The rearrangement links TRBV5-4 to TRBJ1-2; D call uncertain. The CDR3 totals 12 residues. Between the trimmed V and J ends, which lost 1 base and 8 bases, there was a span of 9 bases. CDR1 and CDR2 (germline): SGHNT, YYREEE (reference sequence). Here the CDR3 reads CASSLSTEGYTF. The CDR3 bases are TGTGCCAGCAGCTTGTCGACGGAGGGCTACACCTTC.

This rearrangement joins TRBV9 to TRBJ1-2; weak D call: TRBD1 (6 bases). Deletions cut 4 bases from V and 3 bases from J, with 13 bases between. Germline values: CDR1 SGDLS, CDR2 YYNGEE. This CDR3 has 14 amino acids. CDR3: CASSTGLAYYGYTF. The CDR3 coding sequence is TGTGCCAGCAGCACAGGGTTAGCTTACTATGGCTACACCTTC.

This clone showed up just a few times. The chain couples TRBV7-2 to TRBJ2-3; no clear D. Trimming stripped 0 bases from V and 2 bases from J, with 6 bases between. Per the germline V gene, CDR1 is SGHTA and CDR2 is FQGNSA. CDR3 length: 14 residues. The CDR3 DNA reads TGTGCCAGCAGCTTAGCTACAGCCACAGATACGCAGTATTTT. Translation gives CASSLATATDTQYF.

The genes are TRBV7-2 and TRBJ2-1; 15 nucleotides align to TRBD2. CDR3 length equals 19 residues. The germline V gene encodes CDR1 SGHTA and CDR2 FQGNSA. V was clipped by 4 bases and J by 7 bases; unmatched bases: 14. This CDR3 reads CASSSRPGLAGGVLNEQFF. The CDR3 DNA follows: TGTGCCAGCAGCTCCCGCCCGGGACTAGCGGGAGGTGTCCTTAATGAGCAGTTCTTC. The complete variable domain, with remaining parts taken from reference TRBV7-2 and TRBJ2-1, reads GAGVSQSPSNKVTEKGKDVELRCDPISGHTALYWYRQSLGQGLEFLIYFQGNSAPDKSGLPSDRFSAERTGGSVSTLTIQRTQQEDSAVYLCASSSRPGLAGGVLNEQFFGPGTRLTVL.

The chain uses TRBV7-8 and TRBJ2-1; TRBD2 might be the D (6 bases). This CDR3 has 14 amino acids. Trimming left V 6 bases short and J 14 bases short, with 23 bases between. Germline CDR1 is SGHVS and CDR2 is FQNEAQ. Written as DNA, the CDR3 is TGTGCCAGCAGTTTCCAAATCTCTAGCGAGGACGAGTTCTTC. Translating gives CASSFQISSEDEFF.

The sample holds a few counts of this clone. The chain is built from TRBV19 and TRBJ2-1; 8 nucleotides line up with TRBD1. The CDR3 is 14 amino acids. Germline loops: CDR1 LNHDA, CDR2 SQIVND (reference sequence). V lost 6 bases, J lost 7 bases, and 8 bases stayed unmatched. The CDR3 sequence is CASSPQGGENEQFF. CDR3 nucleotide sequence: TGTGCCAGTAGCCCACAGGGGGGTGAGAATGAGCAGTTCTTC.

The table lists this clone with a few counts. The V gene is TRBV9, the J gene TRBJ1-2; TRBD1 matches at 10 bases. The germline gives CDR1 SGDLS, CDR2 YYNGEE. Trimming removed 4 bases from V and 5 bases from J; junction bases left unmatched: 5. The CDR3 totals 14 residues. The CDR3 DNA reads TGTGCCAGCAGCAGGACAGGGGGTGAATATGGCTACACCTTC. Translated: CASSRTGGEYGYTF. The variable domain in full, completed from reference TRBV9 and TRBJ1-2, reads DSGVTQTPKHLITATGQRVTLRCSPRSGDLSVYWYQQSLDQGLQFLIQYYNGEERAKGNILERFSAQQFPDLHSELNLSSLELGDSALYFCASSRTGGEYGYTFGSGTRLTVV.